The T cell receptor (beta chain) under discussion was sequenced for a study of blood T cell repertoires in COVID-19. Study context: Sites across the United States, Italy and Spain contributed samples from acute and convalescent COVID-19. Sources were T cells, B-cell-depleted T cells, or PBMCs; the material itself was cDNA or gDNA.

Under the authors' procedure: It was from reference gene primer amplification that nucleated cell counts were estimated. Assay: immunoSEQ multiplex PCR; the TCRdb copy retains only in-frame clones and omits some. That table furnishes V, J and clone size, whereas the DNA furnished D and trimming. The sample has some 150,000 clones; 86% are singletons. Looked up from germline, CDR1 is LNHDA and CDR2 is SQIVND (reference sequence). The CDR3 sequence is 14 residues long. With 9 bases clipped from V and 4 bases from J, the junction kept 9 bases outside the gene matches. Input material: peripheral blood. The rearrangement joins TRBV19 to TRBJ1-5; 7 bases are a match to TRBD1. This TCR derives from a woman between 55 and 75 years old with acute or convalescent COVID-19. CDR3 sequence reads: CASIWGQYNQPQHF. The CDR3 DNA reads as TGTGCCAGCATTTGGGGACAGTATAATCAGCCCCAGCATTTT.